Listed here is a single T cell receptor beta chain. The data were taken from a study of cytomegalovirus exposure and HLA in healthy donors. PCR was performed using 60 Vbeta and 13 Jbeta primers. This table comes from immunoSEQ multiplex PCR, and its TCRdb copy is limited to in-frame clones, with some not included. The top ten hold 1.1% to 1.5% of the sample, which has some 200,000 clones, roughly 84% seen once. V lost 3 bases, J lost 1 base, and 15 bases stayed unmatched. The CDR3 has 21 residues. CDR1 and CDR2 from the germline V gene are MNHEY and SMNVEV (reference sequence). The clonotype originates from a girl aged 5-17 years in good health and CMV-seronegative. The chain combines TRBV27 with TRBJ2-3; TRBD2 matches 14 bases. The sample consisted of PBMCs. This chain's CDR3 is CASSFVYGLAGGGRGTDTQYF. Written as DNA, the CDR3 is TGTGCCAGCAGTTTTGTCTACGGACTAGCGGGAGGAGGACGTGGCACAGATACGCAGTATTTT.